These 12 T cell receptor beta chains were sequenced from one sample in a study of blood T cell repertoires in COVID-19. TCRdb's table, derived via immunoSEQ multiplex PCR, lists solely in-frame clones and lacks some. Among approximately 230,000 clones listed, 80% to 90% were seen once. The sequenced sample consisted of PBMCs or T cells enriched from blood (not recorded which). The receptors stem from a woman in her fifties or sixties with acute COVID-19.

The rearrangement uses TRBV18 and TRBJ1-1; TRBD1 aligns across 7 bases. CDR3 length: 18 amino acids. V shed 1 base and J 5 bases; nucleotides not matched to a gene: 16. Germline V gives CDR1 KGHSH, CDR2 LQKENI. DNA of the CDR3: TGTGCCAGCTCACCACTCAGACAGGGCCCCTCAACGGAGACTGAAGCTTTCTTT. It codes for CASSPLRQGPSTETEAFF.

The chain combines TRBV18 with TRBJ2-3; D is unclear. The germline V and J ends were trimmed by 1 base and 6 bases, with 8 bases remaining between them. The CDR3 runs to 13 residues. The germline CDR1 and CDR2 sequences are KGHSH and LQKENI. CDR3 protein: CASSPRGLDTQYF. The CDR3 DNA reads TGTGCCAGCTCACCACGTGGGCTCGATACGCAGTATTTT.

CDR3 nucleotides: TGTGCCATCAGGGGGTTCCTCCCGAAGGGGACTGAAGCTTTCTTT. It codes for CAIRGFLPKGTEAFF. The V gene is TRBV28, the J gene TRBJ1-1; 7 bases are shared with TRBD1. V was pared by 10 bases and J by 5 bases, with 16 bases of the junction left unmatched. The CDR3 is made up of 15 amino acids. Germline V lookup: CDR1 MDHEN, CDR2 SYDVKM.

The rearrangement links TRBV29-1 to TRBJ2-1; 13 bases line up with TRBD2. The CDR3 totals 14 residues. In germline, CDR1 is SQVTM, CDR2 ANQGSEA. After removal of 7 bases from V and 5 bases from J, the junction contained 5 bases not matched to a gene. In nucleotides, the CDR3 is TGCAGCGCCTGGGGGACTAGCGGGGACAATGAGCAGTTCTTC. The encoded protein is CSAWGTSGDNEQFF.

For this clone: The same CDR3 is also encoded by other DNA sequences in this sample. In DNA, the CDR3 is TGTGCCAGCAGTTTAGGACAGGGGAATTCACCCCTCCACTTT. It translates to CASSLGQGNSPLHF. This chain joins TRBV28 and TRBJ1-6, with 9 bases aligning to TRBD1. V lost 2 bases to trimming and J lost 7 bases; unmatched junction nucleotides: 0. Germline assignment: CDR1 MDHEN and CDR2 SYDVKM. This CDR3 has 14 amino acids.

This clone has more than one count but fewer than ten. This chain joins TRBV5-4 and TRBJ1-1; TRBD1 agrees at 7 bases. J gave up 3 bases and V 2 bases, and 4 bases lay outside the gene matches. Germline V gene sequence: CDR1 SGHNT, CDR2 YYREEE (reference sequence). This CDR3 is built from 14 residues. The CDR3 DNA sequence: TGTGCCAGCAGCTTCGACAGGGCGGACACTGAAGCTTTCTTT. Amino acids: CASSFDRADTEAFF.

The chain couples TRBV5-1 to TRBJ1-6; no definite D call. V lost 5 bases to trimming and J lost 9 bases, with 18 bases between them. Germline-derived CDR1 and CDR2 are SGHRS and YFSETQ. This CDR3 comprises 15 residues. The CDR3 coding sequence is TGCGCCAGCAGAGCCGAGGGTCTCACCGCTTCACCCCTCCACTTT. Its translation is CASRAEGLTASPLHF.

The chain employs TRBV6-5 and TRBJ2-7; TRBD1 matches at 7 bases. The junction had 4 bases not matched to a gene; V was cut back by 8 bases and J by 3 bases. From germline, CDR1 is MNHEY and CDR2 SVGAGI. This CDR3 comprises 12 residues. CDR3 protein: CASRQGDYEQYF. Here the CDR3 DNA reads TGTGCCAGCCGTCAGGGGGACTACGAGCAGTACTTC.

A few counts support this clone. The V gene is TRBV5-4, the J gene TRBJ2-7; TRBD2 is a possible D gene (5 bases). This CDR3 comprises 12 residues. Trimming cost V 3 bases and J 4 bases, with 8 bases left between them. From germline, CDR1 is SGHNT and CDR2 YYREEE (reference sequence). As DNA, the CDR3 is TGTGCCAGCAGCTGGAGCGGATACGAGCAGTACTTC. It specifies CASSWSGYEQYF.

This rearrangement joins TRBV7-9 to TRBJ2-1, with 11 bases aligning to TRBD1. Germline CDR1 SEHNR, CDR2 FQNEAQ (reference sequence). Germline trimming cut 5 bases from V and 2 bases from J; bases unmatched to any gene: 5. The CDR3 covers 16 residues. CDR3 coding DNA: TGTGCCAGCAGCCCAGCGGGACAGGGGGCCTACAATGAGCAGTTCTTC. Its protein is CASSPAGQGAYNEQFF.

The genes are TRBV7-3 and TRBJ2-1; weak D call: TRBD2 (5 bases). Germline V gene data show CDR1 as SGHTA and CDR2 as FQGTGA. This CDR3 contains 16 residues. V was shortened by 6 bases and J by 8 bases, with 23 bases between the two germline ends. CDR3: CASSSLITTERDEQFF. CDR3 sequence (DNA): TGTGCCAGCAGTTCCTTAATTACTACCGAGAGGGATGAGCAGTTCTTC.

The chain combines TRBV20-1 with TRBJ1-1; D is uncertain. The CDR3 has 14 amino acids. With 5 bases removed from V and 0 bases from J, the gap between germline ends came to 13 bases. The germline gives CDR1 DFQATT, CDR2 SNEGSKA (reference sequence). This chain's CDR3 is CSAGDNYMNTEAFF. Written as DNA, the CDR3 is TGCAGTGCTGGTGACAACTACATGAACACTGAAGCTTTCTTT.